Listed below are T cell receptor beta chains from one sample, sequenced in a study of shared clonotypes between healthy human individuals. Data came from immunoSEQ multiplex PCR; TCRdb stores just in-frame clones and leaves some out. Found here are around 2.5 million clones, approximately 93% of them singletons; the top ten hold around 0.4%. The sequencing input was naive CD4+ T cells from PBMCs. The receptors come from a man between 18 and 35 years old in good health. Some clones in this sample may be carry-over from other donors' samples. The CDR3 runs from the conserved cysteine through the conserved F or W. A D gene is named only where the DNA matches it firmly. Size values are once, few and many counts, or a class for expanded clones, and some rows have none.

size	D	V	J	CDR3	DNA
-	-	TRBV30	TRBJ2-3	CAWSKGTDTQYF	TGTGCCTGGAGTAAGGGCACAGATACGCAGTATTTT
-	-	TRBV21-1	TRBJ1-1	CASSNSGHLNTEAFF	TGTGCCAGCAGCAATTCGGGACACCTGAACACTGAAGCTTTCTTT
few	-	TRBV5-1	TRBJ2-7	CASSSTDYEQYF	TGCGCCAGCAGCTCTACAGACTACGAGCAGTACTTC
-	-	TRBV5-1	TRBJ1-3	CASSRGLDTGNTIYF	TGCGCCAGCAGCCGGGGCCTGGACACTGGAAACACCATATATTTT
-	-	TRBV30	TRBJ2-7	CAWDFDSVVNEQYF	TGTGCCTGGGATTTCGACAGTGTGGTCAACGAGCAGTACTTC
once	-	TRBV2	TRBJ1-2	CASSYRDGYTF	TGTGCCAGCAGTTACAGGGATGGCTACACCTTC
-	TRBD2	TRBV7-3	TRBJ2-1	CASSLGTSGSSEQFF	TGTGCCAGCAGCCTGGGGACTAGCGGGAGCTCTGAGCAGTTCTTC
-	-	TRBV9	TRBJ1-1	CASSLTTTNTEAFF	TGTGCCAGCAGCCTTACCACTACGAACACTGAAGCTTTCTTT
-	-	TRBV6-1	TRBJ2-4	CASSVLAKNIQYF	TGTGCCAGCAGCGTCCTAGCCAAAAACATTCAGTACTTC
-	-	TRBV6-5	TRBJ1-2	CASRRGLANYGYTF	TGTGCCAGCAGGAGGGGCCTAGCTAACTATGGCTACACCTTC
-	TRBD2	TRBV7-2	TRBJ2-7	CASSLGAGALLEQYF	TGTGCCAGCAGCTTAGGAGCGGGGGCCCTTTTAGAGCAGTACTTC
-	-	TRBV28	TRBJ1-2	CASSRPELVYGYTF	TGTGCCAGCAGTCGGCCCGAGTTGGTCTATGGCTACACCTTC
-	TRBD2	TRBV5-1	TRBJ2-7	CASSETSGRAYEQYF	TGCGCCAGCAGCGAAACTAGCGGGAGGGCCTACGAGCAGTACTTC
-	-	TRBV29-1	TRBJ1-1	CSGEQTPNTEAFF	TGCAGCGGAGAGCAAACCCCTAACACTGAAGCTTTCTTT
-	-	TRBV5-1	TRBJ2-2	CASSLAPGPLGELFF	TGCGCCAGCAGCTTGGCCCCGGGACCACTAGGGGAGCTGTTTTTT
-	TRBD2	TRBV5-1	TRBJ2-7	CASSLISGRVTYEQYF	TGCGCCAGCAGCTTGATAAGCGGGAGGGTTACCTACGAGCAGTACTTC
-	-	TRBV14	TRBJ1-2	CASSQGSGYGYTF	TGTGCCAGCAGCCAGGGAAGCGGCTATGGCTACACCTTC
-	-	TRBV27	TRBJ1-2	CASTGTGGYGYTF	TGTGCCAGCACCGGGACGGGCGGCTATGGCTACACCTTC
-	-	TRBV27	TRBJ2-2	CASSWSGHSTGELFF	TGTGCCAGCAGTTGGTCCGGACACTCCACCGGGGAGCTGTTTTTT
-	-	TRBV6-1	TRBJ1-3	CASSEVSRNGNTIYF	TGTGCCAGCAGTGAAGTGAGCAGGAATGGAAACACCATATATTTT
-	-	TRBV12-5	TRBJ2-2	CASGLPGEGELFF	TGTGCTAGTGGTTTGCCCGGTGAGGGGGAGCTGTTTTTT
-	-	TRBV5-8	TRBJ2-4	CASSIIRLAKNIQYF	TGTGCCAGCAGCATAATACGTTTAGCCAAAAACATTCAGTACTTC
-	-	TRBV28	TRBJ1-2	CASSQGRRIDYGYTF	TGTGCCAGCAGTCAGGGACGTCGGATCGACTATGGCTACACCTTC
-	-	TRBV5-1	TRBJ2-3	CASTELADTQYF	TGCGCCAGCACGGAGTTGGCAGATACGCAGTATTTT
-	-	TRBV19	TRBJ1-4	CASTSARSSTNEKLFF	TGTGCCAGTACCTCGGCCAGATCCTCAACTAATGAAAAACTGTTTTTT
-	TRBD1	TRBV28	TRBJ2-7	CASNKDRADEQYF	TGTGCCAGCAACAAGGACAGGGCGGACGAGCAGTACTTC
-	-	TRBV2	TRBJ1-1	CASSVEVGTEAFF	TGTGCCAGCAGTGTTGAGGTCGGCACTGAAGCTTTCTTT
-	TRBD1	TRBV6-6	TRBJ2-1	CASSYSGQYNEQFF	TGTGCCAGCAGTTACTCGGGACAGTACAATGAGCAGTTCTTC
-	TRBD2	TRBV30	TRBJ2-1	CAWARLAGDNNEQFF	TGTGCCTGGGCCAGACTAGCGGGAGATAACAATGAGCAGTTCTTC